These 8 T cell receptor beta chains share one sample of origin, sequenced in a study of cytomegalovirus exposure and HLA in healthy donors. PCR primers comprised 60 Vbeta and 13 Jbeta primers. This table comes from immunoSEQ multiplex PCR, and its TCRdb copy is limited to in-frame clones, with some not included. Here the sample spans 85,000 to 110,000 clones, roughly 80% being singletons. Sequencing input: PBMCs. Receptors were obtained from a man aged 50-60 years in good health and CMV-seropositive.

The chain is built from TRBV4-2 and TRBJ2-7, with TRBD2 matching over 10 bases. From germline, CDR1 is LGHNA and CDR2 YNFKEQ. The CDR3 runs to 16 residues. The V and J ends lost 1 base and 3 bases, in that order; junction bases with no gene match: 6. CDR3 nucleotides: TGTGCCAGCAGCCAAGTGGGCCTAGCGGGGGACTACGAGCAGTACTTC. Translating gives CASSQVGLAGDYEQYF.

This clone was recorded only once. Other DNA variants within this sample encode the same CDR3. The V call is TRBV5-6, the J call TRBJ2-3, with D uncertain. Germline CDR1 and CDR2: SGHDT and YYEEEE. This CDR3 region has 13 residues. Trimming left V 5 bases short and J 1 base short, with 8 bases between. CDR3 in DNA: TGTGCCAGCAGTTTAGCTGGCACAGATACGCAGTATTTT. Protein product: CASSLAGTDTQYF.

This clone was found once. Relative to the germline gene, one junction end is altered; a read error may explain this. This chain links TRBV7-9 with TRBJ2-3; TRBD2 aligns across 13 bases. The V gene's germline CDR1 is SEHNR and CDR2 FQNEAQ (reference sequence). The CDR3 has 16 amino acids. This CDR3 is CSSSVLAGGTSDTQYF. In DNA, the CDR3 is TGTTCCAGCTCAGTACTAGCGGGAGGGACCTCAGATACGCAGTATTTT.

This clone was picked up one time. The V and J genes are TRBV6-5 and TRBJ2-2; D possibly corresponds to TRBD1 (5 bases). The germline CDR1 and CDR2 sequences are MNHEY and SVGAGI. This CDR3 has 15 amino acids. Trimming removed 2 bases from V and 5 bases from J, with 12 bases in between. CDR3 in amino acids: CASSYTQGRTGELFF. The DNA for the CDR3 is TGTGCCAGCAGTTACACCCAGGGTCGAACCGGGGAGCTGTTTTTT.

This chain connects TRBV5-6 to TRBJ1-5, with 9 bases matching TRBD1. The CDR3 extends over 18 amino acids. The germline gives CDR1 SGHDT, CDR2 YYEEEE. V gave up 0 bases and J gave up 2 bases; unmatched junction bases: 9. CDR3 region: CASSLAPDRGGRNQPQHF. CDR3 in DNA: TGTGCCAGCAGCTTGGCCCCGGACAGGGGAGGTCGCAATCAGCCCCAGCATTTT.

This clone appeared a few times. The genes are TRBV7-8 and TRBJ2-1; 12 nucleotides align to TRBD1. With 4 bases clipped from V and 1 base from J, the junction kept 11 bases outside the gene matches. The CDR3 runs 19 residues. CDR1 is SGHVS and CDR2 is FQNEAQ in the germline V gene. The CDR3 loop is CASSWAGTGGRISYNEQFF. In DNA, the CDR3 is TGTGCCAGCAGCTGGGCAGGGACAGGGGGCCGTATTTCCTACAATGAGCAGTTCTTC.

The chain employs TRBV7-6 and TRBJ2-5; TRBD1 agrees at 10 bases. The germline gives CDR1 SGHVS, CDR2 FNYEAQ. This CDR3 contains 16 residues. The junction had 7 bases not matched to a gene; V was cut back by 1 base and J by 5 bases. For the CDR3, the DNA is TGTGCCAGCAGCTTAGAGGTGACAGGGGGCTGGGAGACCCAGTACTTC. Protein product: CASSLEVTGGWETQYF.

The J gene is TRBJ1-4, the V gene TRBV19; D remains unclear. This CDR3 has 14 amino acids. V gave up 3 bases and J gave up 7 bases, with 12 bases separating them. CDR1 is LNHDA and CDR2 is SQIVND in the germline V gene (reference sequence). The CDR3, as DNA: TGTGCCAGTAGTATTAAGCTCGGGAGTGAAAAACTGTTTTTT. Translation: CASSIKLGSEKLFF.